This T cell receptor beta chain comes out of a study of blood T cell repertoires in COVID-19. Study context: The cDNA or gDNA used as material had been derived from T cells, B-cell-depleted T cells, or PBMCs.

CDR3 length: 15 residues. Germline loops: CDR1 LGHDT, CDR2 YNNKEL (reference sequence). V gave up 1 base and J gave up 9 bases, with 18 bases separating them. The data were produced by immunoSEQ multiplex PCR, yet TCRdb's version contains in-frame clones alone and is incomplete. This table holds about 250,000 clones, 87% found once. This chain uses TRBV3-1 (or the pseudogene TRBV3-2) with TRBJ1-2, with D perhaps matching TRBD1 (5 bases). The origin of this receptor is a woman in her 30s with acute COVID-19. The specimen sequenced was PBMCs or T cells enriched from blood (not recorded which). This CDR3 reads CASSQASPGTKRYTF. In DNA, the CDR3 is TGTGCCAGCAGCCAAGCTTCGCCCGGGACTAAGCGCTACACCTTC.